This record concerns one T cell receptor (beta chain) sequence. This receptor's antigen is unknown. No much larger clone is present one base from it, and per-base qualities are unavailable. This sample was included in a study of a mutant IDH1 vaccine in newly diagnosed glioma (dated by TCRdb to the early 2020s). Notes on the research overall: Of the roughly 33 treated patients, 62.5% were male and approximately 38% were female, and a mean age of about 37 years was recorded. Prior to enrollment, patients had been given standard therapy consisting of radiotherapy alone, temozolomide alone, or radiochemotherapy with temozolomide, with the combination given to most patients. Peripheral blood was collected at six visits: V03 (baseline), V05, V07, V10, V12 and V13. For exploratory analyses, roughly 25 treated patients had longitudinal TCRB deep sequencing done wherever samples were available. Results and caveats for the whole study, not just this receptor: PBMC samples for TCRB deep sequencing were selected based on availability. It was noted by the authors that analyses of patient blood samples could not be reproduced owing to sample limitations. Pseudoprogression appeared unrelated to alterations in the top peripheral T cell clonotypes detected by TCRB sequencing. Immune responses induced by the vaccine were seen in over 90% of patients across multiple MHC alleles.

Library creation used the immunoSEQ multiplex PCR assay. Rearranged TCR beta chain sequences were amplified with the hsTCRB Kit following the manufacturer's protocol. An Illumina MiSeq was used to sequence the TCRB libraries. In the source study's methods: The proprietary platform of the kit vendor was used for demultiplexing, trimming and gene mapping. The source is immuneACCESS, and TCRdb retained only in-frame sequences with V and J called. Part of the clones is not carried over; for the studies checked, unresolved V genes explain less than half of this, and the remainder is unexplained. V and J calls and clone size come straight from that table; D and trimming were deduced from the DNA. The sample yields tens of thousands of clones; 83% were counted once. The ten largest clones represent roughly 7.1% of the sample. The trim is 1 base for V and 1 base for J, with a gap of 7 bases between the germline ends. CDR1 and CDR2 are drawn from the germline V gene: MGHRA, YSYEKL. There are 14 amino acids in the CDR3, from cysteine to phenylalanine inclusive. The sequence is cut down to CDR3 DNA, 42 bases in frame from base 1.

The sample's time point, from its label and the paper: baseline, week 1 (first vaccination visit). Per the publication, the treatment or condition label means: pre-vaccination baseline after standard-of-care therapy. The donors had newly diagnosed IDH1-mutant astrocytomas of WHO grade 3 or 4 that showed loss of nuclear ATRX. The samples were drawn from NOA16, a multicentre, single-arm, open-label phase I trial in Germany that tested a mutant IDH1 peptide vaccine in humans for the first time. For immunogenicity testing, the blood drawn at visit V03 was used as the baseline sample. Genomic DNA for TCRB sequencing was extracted from EDTA blood using the DNeasy Blood and Tissue Kit.

The chain joins TRBV4-1 to TRBJ1-2; the D region possibly corresponds to TRBD1 (6 bases align). The sample was PBMCs, taken from a glioma patient treated with radiotherapy, temozolomide or both. The sequence was collected from a woman aged 45-65 years with glioma. CDR3 loop: CASSQGQVNYGYTF. The nucleotide sequence is given as TGCGCCAGCAGCCAAGGACAGGTTAACTATGGCTACACCTTC.